These T cell receptor beta chains were read from a single sample in a study of technical replicates of blood from a few donors. Only in-frame clones appear in the TCRdb table, and some are missing; sequencing was by immunoSEQ multiplex PCR. Of around 85,000 clones listed, just under 95% were seen once; the top ten hold approximately 0.27%. Sequenced material: T cells isolated from PBMCs. The receptors stem from a human donor in good health. CDR3s leave out the opening cysteine and the closing phenylalanine or tryptophan.

V gene | CDR3 protein
TRBV12-5 | ASGSMDRWTGELF
TRBV27 | ASSPKYPLLTGAVEKLF
TRBV14 | ASSHILAGSYEQY
TRBV28 | ASAGGPTYEQY
TRBV7-9 | ASTLLVDTEAF
TRBV9 | ASSVEASGGPAGGTQY
TRBV5-1 | ASGWTGYNEQF
TRBV7-8 | ASSFYQSTRGRSYGYT
TRBV7-9 | ASSLAQGMGTGANVLT
TRBV9 | ASSVDREDTEAF
TRBV7-7 | ASSTSGGEGFFSNQPQH
TRBV29-1 | SVFLPGLAGGGSYNEQF
TRBV2 | ASSGPGDNEQF
TRBV28 | ASSVMTGVTSYGYT
TRBV6-4 | ASSEGQGSTDTQY
TRBV5-1 | ASSLERGYEQY
TRBV6-5 | ASSYSGLELF
TRBV12-5 | ASGLGMVGGTDTQY
TRBV6-5 | ASSYSTAQIGGYT
TRBV30 | AWSVLATDRGEKLF
TRBV6-5 | ASSFLQGALYEQY
TRBV10-3 | AISSELNQPQH
TRBV27 | ASRIAGGPTDTQY
TRBV6-6 | ASTNRGQTPYGYT
TRBV2 | ASEGQGSNSGANVLT
TRBV6-1 | ASSLRDRVPEAF
TRBV7-9 | ASRLPSEETQY
TRBV7-2 | ASSSRIENNYGYT
TRBV6-5 | ASSQITGGRYEQY
TRBV7-2 | ASSLRQGNGYT
TRBV19 | ASTPRRISGANVLT
TRBV6-1 | ASEGLAGSLYEQY
TRBV6-6 | ASSRRQGETQY
TRBV6-4 | ASSDSNQFLNSPLH
TRBV2 | ASSRSGATYEQY
TRBV23-1 | ASSFTGGGYEQY
TRBV19 | ASSRRNTGELF
TRBV30 | AWITVSRNQPQH